This T cell receptor beta chain was sequenced for a study of T cells after yellow fever vaccination. Study-level results: Contamination by abundant bulk-population clonotypes could be present in FACS-sorted repertoires. Most clones from primary vaccination resurfaced after the booster (around 95% CD4, more than 75% CD8). It was a small share of clonotypes that appeared in both CD4 and CD8 compartments. Though weaker, the secondary response peaked faster, on day 5 versus 15.

Of note for this clonotype: No antigen is known for it.

TCRdb called the 5' RACE reads again in MiXCR, with one record for every CDR3 protein. The top ten clones hold about an eighth of a sample with under 600,000 distinct CDR3 sequences, roughly 13% of them seen once. This clonotype was sampled from a man younger than 45 who received the YFV17D yellow fever vaccine. The sample consisted of PBMCs, taken on the day of the yellow fever booster vaccination.

The CDR3 DNA is TGTGCCAGCAGCTTTAGGCGCGGCGGGAGGGCCTCCTACGAGCAGTACTTC. It codes for CASSFRRGGRASYEQYF. The chain carries TRBV5-4 and TRBJ2-7, with 9 bases identical to TRBD2. Trimming took 2 bases from V and 0 from J; bases not matched to a gene: 9. The CDR3 has 17 residues. Germline V gene sequence: CDR1 SGHNT, CDR2 YYREEE (reference sequence). The variable domain in full, completed from reference TRBV5-4 and TRBJ2-7, reads ETGVTQSPTHLIKTRGQQVTLRCSSQSGHNTVSWYQQALGQGPQFIFQYYREEENGRGNFPPRFSGLQFPNYSSELNVNALELDDSALYLCASSFRRGGRASYEQYFGPGTRLTVT.